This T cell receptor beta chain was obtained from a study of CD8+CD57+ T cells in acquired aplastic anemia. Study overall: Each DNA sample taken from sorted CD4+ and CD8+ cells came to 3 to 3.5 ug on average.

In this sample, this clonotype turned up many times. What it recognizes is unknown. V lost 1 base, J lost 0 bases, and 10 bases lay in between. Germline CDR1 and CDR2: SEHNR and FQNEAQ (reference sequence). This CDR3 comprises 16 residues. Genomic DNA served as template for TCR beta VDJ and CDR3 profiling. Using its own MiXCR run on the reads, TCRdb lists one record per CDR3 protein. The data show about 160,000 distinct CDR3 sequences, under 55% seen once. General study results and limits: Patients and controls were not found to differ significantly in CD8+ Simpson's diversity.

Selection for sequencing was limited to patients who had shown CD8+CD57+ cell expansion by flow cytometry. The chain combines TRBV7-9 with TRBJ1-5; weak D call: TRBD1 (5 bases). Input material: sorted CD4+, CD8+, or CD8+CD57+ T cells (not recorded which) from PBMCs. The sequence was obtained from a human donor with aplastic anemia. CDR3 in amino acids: CASSLGSGYSNQPQHF. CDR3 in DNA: TGTGCCAGCAGCTTAGGCTCAGGGTATAGCAATCAGCCCCAGCATTTT. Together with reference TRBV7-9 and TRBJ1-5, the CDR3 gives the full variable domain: DTGVSQNPRHKITKRGQNVTFRCDPISEHNRLYWYRQTLGQGPEFLTYFQNEAQLEKSRLLSDRFSAERPKGSFSTLEIQRTEQGDSAMYLCASSLGSGYSNQPQHFGDGTRLSIL.